This T cell receptor (beta chain) originates from a study of blood T cell repertoires in COVID-19. Study context: Some COVID-19 samples were acute and others convalescent; all came from the United States, Italy and Spain.

The V gene lost 5 bases and the J gene lost 1 base, with 16 bases spanning the gap. Germline loops: CDR1 MDHEN, CDR2 SYDVKM. The CDR3 sequence is 16 residues long. Using immunoSEQ multiplex PCR, the repertoire was profiled, and TCRdb retains in-frame clones only, with some absent. The data contain tens of thousands of clones, approximately 85% of them singletons. Sequencing was performed on peripheral blood. The V gene is TRBV28, the J gene TRBJ2-3; D might be TRBD2 (6 bases). The source is a human donor in a cohort sampled during active COVID-19. CDR3 protein: CASSRPRAGRTDTQYF. The CDR3 DNA sequence: TGTGCCAGCAGTCGCCCGCGGGCGGGACGCACAGATACGCAGTATTTT.